Listed below are T cell receptor beta chains from one sample, sequenced in a study of cytomegalovirus exposure and HLA in healthy donors. Profiled with immunoSEQ multiplex PCR; TCRdb holds only in-frame clones, not every one. Across 150,000 to 200,000 clones, the top ten clones capture under 2.5% of the sample. Sequencing used PBMCs. Receptors were obtained from a man aged 25 to 45 in good health and CMV-seronegative. The CDR3 runs from the conserved cysteine through the conserved F or W. A D gene is named only where the DNA matches it firmly.

-	TRBV9	TRBJ1-1	TGTGCCAGCAGCGTAGGTCATACAGGCCGCACTGAAGCTTTCTTT	CASSVGHTGRTEAFF
TRBD2	TRBV9	TRBJ2-3	TGTGCCAGCAGCGTAGTTACTAGCGGGAATGAGGCAGATACGCAGTATTTT	CASSVVTSGNEADTQYF
-	TRBV5-1	TRBJ1-2	TGCGCCAGCAGCTTCCTGGACGGGAGCGCGAATGGCTACACCTTC	CASSFLDGSANGYTF
TRBD1	TRBV5-1	TRBJ1-1	TGCGCCAGCAGAGGACAGGGGGCGAACACTGAAGCTTTCTTT	CASRGQGANTEAFF
TRBD1	TRBV5-4	TRBJ2-7	TGTGCCAGCAGCTTCACCGGGACAGGGGGCTCCGAGCAGTACTTC	CASSFTGTGGSEQYF
-	TRBV19	TRBJ1-1	TGTGCCAGTAGTTTCCGGACGGGGGGTTACACTGAAGCTTTCTTT	CASSFRTGGYTEAFF
TRBD2	TRBV5-5	TRBJ2-7	TGTGCCAGCAGCCCGGGACTAGCGCTAAACTACGAGCAGTACTTC	CASSPGLALNYEQYF
TRBD2	TRBV30	TRBJ2-7	TGTGCCTGGAGTGTACGACCGGGGGGGTTTAGTTACGAGCAGTACTTC	CAWSVRPGGFSYEQYF
-	TRBV5-4	TRBJ1-2	TGTGCCAGCAGCACTTGGTCAAGCGGAGGGAAAACCTTC	CASSTWSSGGKTF
TRBD1	TRBV7-9	TRBJ1-4	TGTGCCAGCAGCCGGGGGCTCACAGGGGATAATGAAAAACTGTTTTTT	CASSRGLTGDNEKLFF
-	TRBV27	TRBJ2-3	TGTGCCAGCAGTCCAACTAGAACAGATACGCAGTATTTT	CASSPTRTDTQYF
-	TRBV20-1	TRBJ1-1	TGCAGTGCTATCGACAGGCCATGGGCTTTCTTT	CSAIDRPWAFF
TRBD1	TRBV5-6	TRBJ2-7	TGTGCCAGCAGCTCATGGACAGGGGCTTACGAGCAGTACTTC	CASSSWTGAYEQYF
-	TRBV9	TRBJ2-3	TGTGCCAGCAGCGGGACTAGCACAGATACGCAGTATTTT	CASSGTSTDTQYF
TRBD1	TRBV7-9	TRBJ2-3	TGTGCCAGCAGCTTAGAAGGGACAGGGGGAACAGATACGCAGTATTTT	CASSLEGTGGTDTQYF
-	TRBV6-6	TRBJ2-3	TGTGCCAGCAGTCAACTTAGAGATACGCAGTATTTT	CASSQLRDTQYF
TRBD2	TRBV25-1	TRBJ2-7	TGTGCCAGCACCGCTCCGGGACTAGCGGAAAATTACGAGCAGTACTTC	CASTAPGLAENYEQYF
TRBD1	TRBV7-3	TRBJ2-2	TGTGCCAGCAGTCCCCGGGACAGGGGATCCGGGGAGCTGTTTTTT	CASSPRDRGSGELFF
TRBD1	TRBV5-1	TRBJ1-1	TGCGCCAGCAGCTTCGGGGGACAGGGCACTGAAGCTTTCTTT	CASSFGGQGTEAFF
TRBD1	TRBV7-9	TRBJ2-3	TGTGCCAGCAGCGCGCAGGGGGCGGCAGATACGCAGTATTTT	CASSAQGAADTQYF
-	TRBV5-6	TRBJ1-1	TGTGCCAGCAGCTTGGTCGGGGGTGGAACTGAAGCTTTCTTT	CASSLVGGGTEAFF
TRBD2	TRBV6-4	TRBJ2-2	TGTGCCAGCAGTGACTGGAAAGCGGGAGGGGACACCGGGGAGCTGTTTTTT	CASSDWKAGGDTGELFF
TRBD2	TRBV25-1	TRBJ2-7	TGTGCCGGCAGTGAAATGGGAGCGGGAGTAAGAAGCGAGCAGTACTTC	CAGSEMGAGVRSEQYF
-	TRBV5-4	TRBJ1-2	TGTGCCAGCAGCAAAGGGAGGGGCGGCCAGGATGGCTACACCTTC	CASSKGRGGQDGYTF
-	TRBV6-5	TRBJ2-1	TGTGCCAGCACCCGGGACATCTTATACAATGAGCAGTTCTTC	CASTRDILYNEQFF
TRBD2	TRBV5-1	TRBJ2-1	TGCGCCAGCAGCCCCGAGGTAGCGGGAGGTCATGAGCAGTTCTTC	CASSPEVAGGHEQFF
TRBD2	TRBV18	TRBJ2-7	TGTGCCAGCTCAAGAGGACTAGCGCTCTCCTACGAGCAGTACTTC	CASSRGLALSYEQYF
TRBD1	TRBV28	TRBJ1-5	TGTGCTTCGCAGGGGGCAGGTCAGCCCCAGCATTTT	CASQGAGQPQHF
TRBD2	TRBV6-1	TRBJ2-5	TGTGCCAGCAGTGACCCACGTTGGGGGGGAGAGACCCAGTACTTC	CASSDPRWGGETQYF
-	TRBV10-3	TRBJ1-1	TGTGCCATCAGTGAGTCTGCCGGGAGAGGCACTGAAGCTTTCTTT	CAISESAGRGTEAFF
-	TRBV19	TRBJ2-3	TGTGCCAGTAGTATAGGGGCGGGGCCCACAGATACGCAGTATTTT	CASSIGAGPTDTQYF
-	TRBV18	TRBJ2-2	TGTGCCAGCTCACTATCTTGGACAACGAACACCGGGGAGCTGTTTTTT	CASSLSWTTNTGELFF
-	TRBV9	TRBJ1-3	TGTGCCAGCAGCGTAGACATCTCTGGAAACACCATATATTTT	CASSVDISGNTIYF
-	TRBV11-3	TRBJ1-6	TGTGCCAGCAGCTTAGGGGGCTCGTCCCGGTCACCCCTCCACTTT	CASSLGGSSRSPLHF
-	TRBV2	TRBJ2-2	TGTGCCAGCAGTGCGCGACTAGGGAACACCGGGGAGCTGTTTTTT	CASSARLGNTGELFF
-	TRBV19	TRBJ2-4	TGTGCCAGTAGTAAAGTGGTTGGTCAGGGGAAGGGGGCCAAAAACATTCAGTACTTC	CASSKVVGQGKGAKNIQYF
-	TRBV11-2	TRBJ2-1	TGTGCCAGCAGCTCCTACCTAGCGCCTTCCTACAATGAGCAGTTCTTC	CASSSYLAPSYNEQFF
-	TRBV27	TRBJ1-2	TGTGCCAGCAGTCCGGGGCGGACAGCTAATAACTATGGCTACACCTTC	CASSPGRTANNYGYTF
TRBD1	TRBV11-3	TRBJ2-2	TGTGCCAGCAGCCCACCTAGTGAAACTTGGACAGGGGGTTTTACCGGGGAGCTGTTTTTT	CASSPPSETWTGGFTGELFF
-	TRBV28	TRBJ1-2	TGTGCCAGCAGTTTAGAGGGAAAGGGCTACACCTTC	CASSLEGKGYTF